Each of the 6 T cell receptor beta chains below was sequenced from the same sample in a study of shared clonotypes between healthy human individuals. Using immunoSEQ multiplex PCR, the repertoire was profiled, and TCRdb retains in-frame clones only, with some absent. The table has 1.5 million to 2.5 million clones, approximately 95% seen once. It was CD45RO-negative cells, positively selected for CCR7, that made up naive CD8 cells, with terminally differentiated effector memory CD45RA+ cells excluded. Material: naive CD8+ T cells sorted from blood. The receptors were gathered from a man between 18 and 29 years old in good health.

This rearrangement joins TRBV29-1 to TRBJ1-2, with TRBD1 matching over 9 bases. CDR1 and CDR2 from the germline V gene are SQVTM and ANQGSEA. This CDR3 is 11 amino acids long. V lost 7 bases to trimming and J lost 7 bases; unmatched junction nucleotides: 4. The DNA for the CDR3 is TGCAGCGCCGGGACAGGGACTGGCTACACCTTC. It is translated as CSAGTGTGYTF.

The chain carries TRBV7-2 and TRBJ2-5; TRBD2 agrees at 7 bases. The CDR3 extends over 15 amino acids. The ends lost 4 bases at V and 1 base at J; junction bases unmatched: 6. CDR1 is SGHTA, CDR2 FQGNSA, per germline. The CDR3 spells CASSSEWEGQETQYF. The CDR3, as DNA: TGTGCCAGCAGCTCAGAGTGGGAGGGCCAAGAGACCCAGTACTTC.

V and J are TRBV9 and TRBJ2-7; 7 positions match TRBD2. V was pared by 0 bases and J by 4 bases, with 7 bases of the junction left unmatched. This CDR3 contains 15 residues. Germline values: CDR1 SGDLS, CDR2 YYNGEE. CDR3 DNA: TGTGCCAGCAGCGTAGGGGGAGGGATTCGATACGAGCAGTACTTC. Protein: CASSVGGGIRYEQYF. Full variable domain (missing parts from reference TRBV9 and TRBJ2-7): DSGVTQTPKHLITATGQRVTLRCSPRSGDLSVYWYQQSLDQGLQFLIQYYNGEERAKGNILERFSAQQFPDLHSELNLSSLELGDSALYFCASSVGGGIRYEQYFGPGTRLTVT.

V usage is TRBV5-4 and J usage is TRBJ2-5; 10 bases agree with TRBD2. The length of the CDR3 is 15 residues. The germline V gene has CDR1 SGHNT and CDR2 YYREEE (reference sequence). The ends lost 2 bases at V and 5 bases at J; junction bases unmatched: 6. Here the CDR3 reads CASSLPAGGGETQYF. The CDR3, as DNA: TGTGCCAGCAGCTTACCAGCGGGAGGGGGCGAGACCCAGTACTTC.

The chain links TRBV11-2 to TRBJ2-7; perhaps TRBD2 as D (6 bases). This CDR3 has 15 amino acids. Trimming took off 2 bases at V and 2 bases at J, with 13 bases between the two ends. CDR1 SGHAT and CDR2 FQNNGV come from the germline V gene. For the CDR3, the DNA is TGTGCCAGCAGCTTAAGGAGCGGGTCGGCCTACGAGCAGTACTTC. Its translation: CASSLRSGSAYEQYF.

The V gene is TRBV2, the J gene TRBJ2-2, with 10 nucleotides matching TRBD2. CDR1 and CDR2 (germline): SNHLY, FYNNEI. V lost 6 bases, J lost 4 bases, and 2 bases stayed unmatched. This CDR3 has 14 amino acids. CDR3 protein: CASRAGGSTGELFF. As DNA, the CDR3 is TGTGCCAGCAGAGCGGGGGGGAGCACCGGGGAGCTGTTTTTT. The whole variable domain, remainder taken from reference TRBV2 and TRBJ2-2, is EPEVTQTPSHQVTQMGQEVILRCVPISNHLYFYWYRQILGQKVEFLVSFYNNEISEKSEIFDDQFSVERPDGSNFTLKIRSTKLEDSAMYFCASRAGGSTGELFFGEGSRLTVL.